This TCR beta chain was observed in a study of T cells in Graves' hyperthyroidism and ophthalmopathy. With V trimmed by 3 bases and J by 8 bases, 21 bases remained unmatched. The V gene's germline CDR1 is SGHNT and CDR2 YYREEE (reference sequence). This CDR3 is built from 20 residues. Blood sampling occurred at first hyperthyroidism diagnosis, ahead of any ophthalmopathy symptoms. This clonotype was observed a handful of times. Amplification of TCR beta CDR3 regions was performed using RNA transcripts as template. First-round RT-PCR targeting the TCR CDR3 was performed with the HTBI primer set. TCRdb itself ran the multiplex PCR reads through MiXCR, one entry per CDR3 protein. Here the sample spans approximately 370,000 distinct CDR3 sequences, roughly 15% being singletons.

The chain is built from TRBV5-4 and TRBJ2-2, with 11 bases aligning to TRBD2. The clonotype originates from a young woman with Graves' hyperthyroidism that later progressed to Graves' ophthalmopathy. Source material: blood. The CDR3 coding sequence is TGTGCCAGCAGCTACCTGGTTGGAATATCTAGCGGGGGGCGTCGAGGGGAGCTGTTTTTT. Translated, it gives CASSYLVGISSGGRRGELFF.